What follows are 16 T cell receptor beta chains derived from one specimen sequenced in a study of cytomegalovirus exposure and HLA in healthy donors (dated by TCRdb to the late 2010s). Libraries were made using the immunoSEQ multiplex PCR assay. A mixture of 60 forward primers for TCR Vbeta segments and 13 reverse primers for TCR Jbeta segments was used in the multiplex PCR. Drawn from immuneACCESS, this table holds only the in-frame rearrangements with V and J called that TCRdb kept. Clones are partly lost; checked studies trace under half to an unresolved V gene and leave the rest unexplained. A total of 180,000 or so clones appear in this sample, about 79% of them only once. The ten largest clones capture around an eighth of the sample. The sample comprised PBMCs. Receptor source: a man between 45 and 60 years old in good health and CMV-seropositive.

This clone was seen once. The chain joins TRBV28 to TRBJ1-5; 9 nucleotides align to TRBD1. This CDR3 has 16 residues. Germline-derived CDR1 and CDR2 are MDHEN and SYDVKM. With V trimmed by 6 bases and J by 9 bases, 15 bases remained unmatched. The CDR3 is CASRSGTGLWRRPQHF. CDR3 coding DNA: TGTGCCAGCAGGTCCGGGACAGGGTTATGGAGGCGGCCCCAGCATTTT.

DNA for the CDR3: TGCGCCAGCAGCTTGGCCTTAGGGGATTCAGGCACTGAAGCTTTCTTT. Its translation: CASSLALGDSGTEAFF. The V gene is TRBV5-1, the J gene TRBJ1-1; maybe TRBD1 (5 bases). The germline CDR1 and CDR2 sequences are SGHRS and YFSETQ. This CDR3 comprises 16 residues. The ends were cut back, 0 bases at V and 4 bases at J, with 16 bases in the middle.

Regarding this clone: An end of the junction differs from the germline gene, which may be a read error. This sample also contains other DNA sequences that code for the same CDR3. The CDR3 coding sequence is TGTGCCAGCAGCATACAGGGGTGGAATTCGCCCCTCCACTTT. Translating it yields CASSIQGWNSPLHF. The chain uses TRBV5-4 and TRBJ1-6; 7 positions match TRBD1. Germline lookup yields CDR1 SGHNT and CDR2 YYREEE (reference sequence). There are 14 residues in the CDR3.

J is TRBJ2-5 and V is TRBV12-5; D not certain. CDR1 LGHNT and CDR2 FRNRAP come from the germline V gene. CDR3 length equals 12 residues. Trimming shortened V by 6 bases and J by 5 bases, and 10 bases separated the two germline ends. In nucleotides, the CDR3 is TGTGCTAGTGGCGTCGAAGCCGAGACCCAGTACTTC. It encodes CASGVEAETQYF. Filled out from reference TRBV12-5 and TRBJ2-5, the complete variable domain reads DARVTQTPRHKVTEMGQEVTMRCQPILGHNTVFWYRQTMMQGLELLAYFRNRAPLDDSGMPKDRFSAEMPDATLATLKIQPSEPRDSAVYFCASGVEAETQYFGPGTRLLVL.

The CDR3 loop is CASSNPSPYNEQFF. CDR3 nucleotide sequence: TGTGCCAGTAGTAACCCTAGTCCCTACAATGAGCAGTTCTTC. The chain carries TRBV19 and TRBJ2-1; the D is unclear. From germline, CDR1 is LNHDA and CDR2 SQIVND (reference sequence). The length of the CDR3 is 14 residues. With 4 bases removed from V and 2 bases from J, the gap between germline ends came to 9 bases.

The rearrangement links TRBV7-9 to TRBJ2-2, with D unclear. The CDR3 is made up of 15 amino acids. CDR1 is SEHNR and CDR2 is FQNEAQ in the germline V gene (reference sequence). Trimming took off 1 base at V and 3 bases at J, with 9 bases between the two ends. The CDR3 spells CASSLGSIDTGELFF. CDR3 nucleotide sequence: TGTGCCAGCAGCTTAGGCTCGATAGACACCGGGGAGCTGTTTTTT.

This rearrangement joins TRBV2 to TRBJ1-4; D unclear. Germline V gene data show CDR1 as SNHLY and CDR2 as FYNNEI. The CDR3 is 20 residues long. Trimming removed 4 bases from V and 0 bases from J, with 24 bases in between. The CDR3 region has the DNA TGTGCCAGCAGTGCAAGAGTCATCAGAACTATGATCGCAACTAATGAAAAACTGTTTTTT. Amino acid sequence: CASSARVIRTMIATNEKLFF.

This clone has only one observation. The chain uses TRBV6-6 and TRBJ1-1, with TRBD1 matching over 7 bases. The CDR3 consists of 14 residues. J gave up 1 base and V 4 bases, and 3 bases lay outside the gene matches. Germline assignment: CDR1 MNHNY and CDR2 SVGAGI (reference sequence). CDR3 amino acids: CASSLDRRNTEAFF. CDR3 nucleotides: TGTGCCAGCAGTTTGGACAGGCGGAACACTGAAGCTTTCTTT.

The gene calls are TRBV15 and TRBJ1-3; a weak D match, TRBD1 (5 bases). Germline lookup yields CDR1 LNHNV and CDR2 YYDKDF (reference sequence). This CDR3 has 15 residues. V was shortened by 0 bases and J by 2 bases, with 8 bases between the two germline ends. This CDR3 is CATSREQGAGNTIYF. The DNA of the CDR3 is TGTGCCACCAGCAGAGAGCAGGGTGCTGGAAACACCATATATTTT.

The rearrangement links TRBV9 to TRBJ2-7; TRBD2 matches 7 bases. There are 14 residues in the CDR3. The V gene's germline CDR1 is SGDLS and CDR2 YYNGEE. Unmatched junction bases numbered 5, after V lost 0 bases and J lost 5 bases. CDR3 sequence reads: CASSVGGGLNEQYF. CDR3 coding DNA: TGTGCCAGCAGCGTAGGGGGGGGACTAAACGAGCAGTACTTC.

The chain carries TRBV27 and TRBJ2-6; 8 bases fit TRBD1. Germline loops: CDR1 MNHEY, CDR2 SMNVEV (reference sequence). The CDR3 contains 18 residues. The junction had 8 bases not matched to a gene; V was cut back by 4 bases and J by 0 bases. The DNA of the CDR3 is TGTGCCAGCAGTTACCGACAGGGGACATACTCTGGGGCCAACGTCCTGACTTTC. Its protein product is CASSYRQGTYSGANVLTF. Supplemented by reference TRBV27 and TRBJ2-6, the full variable domain reads EAQVTQNPRYLITVTGKKLTVTCSQNMNHEYMSWYRQDPGLGLRQIYYSMNVEVTDKGDVPEGYKVSRKEKRNFPLILESPSPNQTSLYFCASSYRQGTYSGANVLTFGAGSRLTVL.

About this clone: Other DNA variants within this sample encode the same CDR3. This chain connects TRBV6-5 to TRBJ2-4; tentative D call: TRBD1 (6 bases). CDR1 and CDR2 (germline): MNHEY, SVGAGI. V lost 0 bases to trimming and J lost 7 bases, with 16 bases between them. The CDR3 is 16 residues long. The CDR3 sequence is CASSYSGSSRGNIQYF. The DNA for the CDR3 is TGTGCCAGCAGTTACTCGGGTTCCTCGAGGGGGAACATTCAGTACTTC.

This clone has a handful of counts. J is TRBJ1-2 and V is TRBV30, with 7 bases that match TRBD1. Germline V lookup: CDR1 GTSNPN, CDR2 SVGIG (reference sequence). The CDR3 is 16 amino acids. V lost 2 bases to trimming and J lost 5 bases; unmatched junction nucleotides: 14. CDR3 coding DNA: TGTGCCTGGAGTTCCGGGACAGCCCAAACACGATATGGCTACACCTTC. Encoded protein: CAWSSGTAQTRYGYTF.

This chain connects TRBV7-9 to TRBJ1-4, with TRBD1 matching over 7 bases. Germline V gene data show CDR1 as SEHNR and CDR2 as FQNEAQ (reference sequence). V lost 1 base and J lost 8; bases outside the gene matches: 10. This CDR3 is 16 amino acids long. The CDR3 sequence is CASSLGRGRLVEKLFF. The CDR3 nucleotides are TGTGCCAGCAGCTTAGGGAGGGGGCGCCTAGTAGAAAAACTGTTTTTT. The full variable domain, completed using reference TRBV7-9 and TRBJ1-4, is DTGVSQNPRHKITKRGQNVTFRCDPISEHNRLYWYRQTLGQGPEFLTYFQNEAQLEKSRLLSDRFSAERPKGSFSTLEIQRTEQGDSAMYLCASSLGRGRLVEKLFFGSGTQLSVL.

The DNA of the CDR3 is TGTGCCAGCACCCCCTTGGGGGGGGATGGCTACACCTTC. It codes for CASTPLGGDGYTF. The J gene is TRBJ1-2, the V gene TRBV6-1; D is possibly TRBD1 (5 bases). The CDR3 spans 13 residues. The V and J ends lost 7 bases and 6 bases respectively, with 15 bases between them. Looked up from germline, CDR1 is MNHNS and CDR2 is SASEGT.

The rearrangement links TRBV9 to TRBJ2-5, with 8 bases that match TRBD2. The J segment lost 1 base and the V segment lost 4 bases, leaving 6 bases of the junction unmatched. The CDR3 covers 15 residues. CDR1 SGDLS and CDR2 YYNGEE come from the germline V gene. The CDR3 is CASSQTSATQETQYF. CDR3 DNA: TGTGCCAGCAGCCAGACTAGCGCCACCCAAGAGACCCAGTACTTC.